This TCR beta chain was recovered during a study of T cells in Graves' hyperthyroidism and ophthalmopathy. Study-wide findings and caveats: Ophthalmopathy was told apart from stable hyperthyroidism by a 13 V-J model.

The hyperthyroidism patients had all been newly diagnosed, and their disease duration was under 2 months. Their ages ranged from 18 to 65 years. From RNA transcripts, TCR beta CDR3 regions were amplified. The HTBI primer set was used in a first-round RT-PCR of the TCR CDR3. In TCRdb, the multiplex PCR reads were re-called with MiXCR into one record per CDR3 protein. The table includes 300,000 to 400,000 distinct CDR3 sequences, around 14% detected once. Worth noting for this clonotype: Its antigen is unknown.

This CDR3 comprises 16 residues. Germline V gives CDR1 SGHTA, CDR2 FQGTGA. J lost 3 bases, V lost 5 bases, and 6 bases had no gene match. The chain links TRBV7-3 to TRBJ2-2; 10 positions agree with TRBD1. This TCR derives from a woman younger than 30 with Graves' hyperthyroidism. Sequencing was carried out using blood. The CDR3 DNA follows: TGTGCCAGCAGCGCAGCCGGGACAGGGGACACCGGGGAGCTGTTTTTT. It is translated as CASSAAGTGDTGELFF.